This T cell receptor beta chain was recorded in a study of blood T cell repertoires in COVID-19. Study information: From the United States, Italy and Spain came samples of acute and convalescent COVID-19. PBMCs, B-cell-depleted T cells, or T cells were the source of the cDNA or gDNA that made up the material.

Per the original data handling: It was from reference gene primer amplification that nucleated cell counts were estimated. Measured with immunoSEQ multiplex PCR; TCRdb has only the in-frame clones, and not every one. V, J and clone size derive from that table, while D and trimming were established from the DNA sequence. The table has more than 150,000 clones, roughly 88% seen once; the top ten hold less than 3.5%. There are 16 residues in the CDR3. With 0 bases clipped from V and 2 bases from J, the junction kept 6 bases outside the gene matches. Germline V gene data show CDR1 as SGDLS and CDR2 as YYNGEE.

Source material: peripheral blood. The TCR originated in a woman in her fifties or sixties with acute or convalescent COVID-19. The chain joins TRBV9 to TRBJ2-7; 9 nucleotides match TRBD1. This chain's CDR3 is CASSVEAGTGTYEQYF. The CDR3 bases are TGTGCCAGCAGCGTAGAGGCGGGGACAGGGACCTACGAGCAGTACTTC.